Following are 9 T cell receptor beta chains from one sample sequenced in a study of blood T cell repertoires in COVID-19. This table comes from immunoSEQ multiplex PCR, and its TCRdb copy is limited to in-frame clones, with some not included. The data hold roughly 150,000 clones, with around nine tenths observed a single time. Sequenced material: peripheral blood. Every receptor here comes from a woman in her sixties or seventies with COVID-19, enrolled during active disease.

CDR3 nucleotides: TGTGCCAGCAGCGTAGTCCCAGACAGCTCCTACAATGAGCAGTTCTTC. Translated, it gives CASSVVPDSSYNEQFF. This sequence joins TRBV9 and TRBJ2-1; TRBD1 is a possible D gene (5 bases). Germline lookup yields CDR1 SGDLS and CDR2 YYNGEE. V lost 0 bases and J lost 0, with 10 bases in between. This CDR3 is 16 amino acids long.

The chain carries TRBV30 and TRBJ1-2, with 11 bases that match TRBD1. The V and J ends lost 2 bases and 8 bases, in that order; junction bases with no gene match: 4. Germline values: CDR1 GTSNPN, CDR2 SVGIG (reference sequence). The CDR3 length is 13 residues. The CDR3 here is CAWSTGQGAGYTF. The CDR3 DNA reads as TGTGCCTGGAGTACCGGACAGGGGGCCGGCTACACCTTC.

Only one count was recorded for this clone. The chain couples TRBV5-1 to TRBJ2-3; a weak D match, TRBD2 (6 bases). Trimming shortened V by 2 bases and J by 5 bases, and 12 bases separated the two germline ends. CDR1 and CDR2 (germline): SGHRS, YFSETQ. The CDR3 totals 14 residues. CDR3 in amino acids: CASSLGTAGDTQYF. CDR3 nucleotides: TGCGCCAGCAGCTTAGGGACTGCAGGAGATACGCAGTATTTT.

The CDR3 DNA sequence: TGTGCCAGCAGCTTGGACGCCAGGGGACATGAAAAACTGTTTTTT. Amino acids: CASSLDARGHEKLFF. V gene TRBV5-5 combines with J gene TRBJ1-4; D perhaps matches TRBD1 (6 bases). The germline V gene has CDR1 SGHKS and CDR2 YYEKEE (reference sequence). The CDR3 consists of 15 residues. Trimming cost V 0 bases and J 6 bases, with 12 bases left between them.

The rearrangement uses TRBV6-5 and TRBJ1-4; TRBD1 matches 8 bases. This CDR3 is built from 16 residues. In germline, CDR1 is MNHEY, CDR2 SVGAGI. V shed 4 bases and J 7 bases; nucleotides not matched to a gene: 11. The CDR3: CASSFTSGDRGEKLFF. The CDR3 DNA sequence: TGTGCCAGCAGTTTTACTTCGGGAGACAGGGGTGAAAAACTGTTTTTT.

The chain employs TRBV7-2 and TRBJ1-1; D remains unclear. The CDR3 sequence is 14 residues long. Germline V gene sequence: CDR1 SGHTA, CDR2 FQGNSA. V was trimmed by 5 bases and J by 5 bases, leaving 15 bases between them. The chain's CDR3 is CASSPSSGRTEAFF. In nucleotides, the CDR3 is TGTGCCAGCAGCCCCTCAAGTGGGAGGACTGAAGCTTTCTTT.

The CDR3 DNA reads as TGTGCCAGCCTAGATTGGGGCGGGGGAAGATTTGGAAACACCATATATTTT. Translated, it gives CASLDWGGGRFGNTIYF. The chain recombines TRBV10-3 with TRBJ1-3, with TRBD1 as a possible D gene (5 bases). CDR1 is ENHRY and CDR2 is SYGVKD in the germline V gene. V lost 10 bases to trimming and J lost 3 bases, with 25 bases between them. The CDR3 extends over 17 amino acids.

This chain connects TRBV9 to TRBJ1-5, with 8 bases that match TRBD1. Germline CDR1 and CDR2: SGDLS and YYNGEE. The CDR3 loop spans 15 amino acids. Germline trimming cut 0 bases from V and 5 bases from J; bases unmatched to any gene: 4. The CDR3 is CASSVGAGGHQPQHF. CDR3 in DNA: TGTGCCAGCAGCGTAGGGGCAGGGGGCCATCAGCCCCAGCATTTT.

The DNA of the CDR3 is TGTGCCAGCAGCTCCATAGGGGGTCCAGCGAATCAGCCCCAGCATTTT. Encoded protein: CASSSIGGPANQPQHF. The rearrangement links TRBV5-8 to TRBJ1-5; D perhaps matches TRBD1 (6 bases). Germline lookup yields CDR1 SGHTS and CDR2 YDEGEE. The V end was cut by 3 bases, the J end by 4 bases, with 17 bases between. The CDR3 has 16 residues.